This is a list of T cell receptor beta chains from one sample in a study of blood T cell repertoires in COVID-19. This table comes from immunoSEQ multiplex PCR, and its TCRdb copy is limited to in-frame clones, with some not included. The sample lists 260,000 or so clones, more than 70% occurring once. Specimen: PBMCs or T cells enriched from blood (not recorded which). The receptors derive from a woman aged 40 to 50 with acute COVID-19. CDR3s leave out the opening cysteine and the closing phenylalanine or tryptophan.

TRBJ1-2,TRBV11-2,ASGRGQVAT
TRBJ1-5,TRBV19,ASSRNAGEGGQPQH
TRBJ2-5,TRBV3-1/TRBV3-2,ASSPTGGAETQY
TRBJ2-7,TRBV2,ATHSQTGGSEQY
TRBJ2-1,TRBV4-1,ASSLGLAGGEQF
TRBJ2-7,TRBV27,ASSLNRESYEQY
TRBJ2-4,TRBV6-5,ASRELAAGRNIQY
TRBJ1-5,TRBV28,ASSFRGFNQPQH
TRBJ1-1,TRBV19,ASSKTGGANTEAF
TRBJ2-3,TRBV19,ASTDQGTTGGDTQY
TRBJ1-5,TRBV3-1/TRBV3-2,ASSLGTGSNQPQH
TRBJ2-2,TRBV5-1,ASRAGTSGSSDTGELF
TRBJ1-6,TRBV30,AWSVSEGESPLH
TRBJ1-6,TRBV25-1,ASRSWGGNSPLH
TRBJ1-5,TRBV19,ASSDRGGGNQPQH
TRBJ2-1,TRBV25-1,ASGRRATVSSYNEQF
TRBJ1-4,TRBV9,ASSVDPSGNEKLF
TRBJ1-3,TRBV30,AWSQGTSGNTIY
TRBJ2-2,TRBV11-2,ASSPTNGGDTGELF
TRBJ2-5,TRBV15,ATSRDRGRETQY
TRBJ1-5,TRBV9,ASSVDAGRQPQH
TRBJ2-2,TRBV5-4,ASSPKVGRGTSGGELF
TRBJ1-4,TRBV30,AWSKRGKLF
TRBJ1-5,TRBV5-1,ASSLGGDQPQH
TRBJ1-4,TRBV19,ASRMDRGREEKLF
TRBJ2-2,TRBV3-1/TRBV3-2,ASSQGQGPGELF
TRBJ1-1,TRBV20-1,SASYDNLNTEAF
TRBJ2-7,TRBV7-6,ASSPTDAAGEQY
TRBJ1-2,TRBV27,ASSDGIHYVYT
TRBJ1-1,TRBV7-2,ASSFMGGREAF
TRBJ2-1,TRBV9,ASSPGGDRYNEQF